This TCR beta chain is drawn from a study of cytomegalovirus exposure and HLA in healthy donors. About the study: Early release data held tens of millions of unique TCRs from HLA-typed donors. Whole-study findings and limits: Available immune exposure information covered CMV serostatus only. TCR beta V- and J-gene trimming, according to a later analysis, was linked to a missense DCLRE1C variant. Several V segments, TRBV6-2 and TRBV6-3 among them, could not be told apart and were dropped.

PCR employed 60 Vbeta and 13 Jbeta primers. Profiled with immunoSEQ multiplex PCR; TCRdb holds only in-frame clones, not every one. The sample records roughly 180,000 clones, 70% to 80% being singletons. With regard to this clone: The antigen is not known.

This CDR3 comprises 14 residues. The germline gives CDR1 GTSNPN, CDR2 SVGIG (reference sequence). V shed 5 bases, J shed 6 bases, and the junction held 10 bases outside the gene matches. The chain recombines TRBV30 with TRBJ1-2; TRBD1 matches 9 bases. Sequenced: PBMCs. The TCR was taken from a woman aged 30 to 39 in good health and CMV-seropositive. CDR3 in DNA: TGTGCCTGGGTCCCGGGACAGGGTCCGAATGGCTACACCTTC. Translating it yields CAWVPGQGPNGYTF. Full variable domain (rest looked up from reference TRBV30 and TRBJ1-2): SQTIHQWPATLVQPVGSPLSLECTVEGTSNPNLYWYRQAAGRGLQLLFYSVGIGQISSEVPQNLSASRPQDRQFILSSKKLLLSDSGFYLCAWVPGQGPNGYTFGSGTRLTVV.